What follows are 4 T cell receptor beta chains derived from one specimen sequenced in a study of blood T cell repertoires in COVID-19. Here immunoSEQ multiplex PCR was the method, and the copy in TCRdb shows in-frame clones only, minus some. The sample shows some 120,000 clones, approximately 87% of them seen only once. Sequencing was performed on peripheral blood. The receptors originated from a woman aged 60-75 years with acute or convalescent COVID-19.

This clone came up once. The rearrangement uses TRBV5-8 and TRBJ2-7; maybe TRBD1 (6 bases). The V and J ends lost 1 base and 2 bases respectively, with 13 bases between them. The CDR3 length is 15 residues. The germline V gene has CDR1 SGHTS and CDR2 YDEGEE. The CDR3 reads CASSLLTGAPYEQYV. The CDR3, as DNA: TGTGCCAGCAGCTTGCTGACAGGTGCCCCCTACGAGCAGTACGTC.

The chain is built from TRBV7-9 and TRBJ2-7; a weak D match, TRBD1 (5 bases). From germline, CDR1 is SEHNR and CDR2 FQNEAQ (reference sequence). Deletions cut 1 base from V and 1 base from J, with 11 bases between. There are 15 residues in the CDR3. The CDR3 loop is CASSLGQGPSYEQYF. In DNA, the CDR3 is TGTGCCAGCAGCTTAGGGCAGGGCCCTTCCTACGAGCAGTACTTC.

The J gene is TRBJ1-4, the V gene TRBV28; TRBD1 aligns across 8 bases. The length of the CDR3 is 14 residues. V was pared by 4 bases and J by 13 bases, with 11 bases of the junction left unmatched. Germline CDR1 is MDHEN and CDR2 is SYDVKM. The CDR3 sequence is CASSSGQGPEVLFF. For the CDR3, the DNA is TGTGCCAGCAGTTCCGGACAGGGCCCGGAGGTACTGTTTTTT.

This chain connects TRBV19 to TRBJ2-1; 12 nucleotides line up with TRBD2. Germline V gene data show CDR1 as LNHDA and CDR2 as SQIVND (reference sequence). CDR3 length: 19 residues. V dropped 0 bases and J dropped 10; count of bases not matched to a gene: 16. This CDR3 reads CASSIEAPGLAGAIAEQFF. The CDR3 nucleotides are TGTGCCAGTAGTATAGAGGCCCCGGGACTAGCGGGTGCCATAGCGGAGCAGTTCTTC.